These T cell receptor beta chains were read from a single sample in a study of T cell responses to AZD1222 COVID-19 vaccine. Assay used: immunoSEQ multiplex PCR; TCRdb lists only in-frame clones, some missing. The data hold roughly 140,000 clones, with about 90% observed a single time. The sample here was peripheral blood, taken on day 0 of AZD1222 vaccination. Source of these receptors: an adult in good health. CDR3s include the opening cysteine and the closing phenylalanine or tryptophan. The order of the fields is D gene, clone size, V gene, J gene, CDR3 protein, CDR3 DNA. A D gene is named only where the DNA matches it firmly. Clone size is shown for a subset of rows, as once, few, many or a class of expanded clone.

>.|once|TRBV7-8|TRBJ2-7
CASSLEGSAYEQYF
TGTGCCAGCAGCTTAGAAGGTAGCGCCTACGAGCAGTACTTC
>.|.|TRBV7-3|TRBJ2-2
CASSNSLTGELFF
TGTGCCAGCAGCAACAGTCTTACCGGGGAGCTGTTTTTT
>TRBD2|.|TRBV28|TRBJ2-2
CASSLTSGANTGELFF
TGTGCCAGCAGTTTAACTAGCGGGGCGAACACCGGGGAGCTGTTTTTT
>.|few|TRBV28|TRBJ1-3
CASNRWGEIGTIYF
TGTGCCAGCAACCGGTGGGGGGAGATAGGAACCATATATTTT
>.|.|TRBV6-5|TRBJ1-5
CASSRGQDQPQHF
TGTGCCAGCAGTAGGGGACAAGATCAGCCCCAGCATTTT
>TRBD1|.|TRBV9|TRBJ2-2
CASSAGQVDTGELFF
TGTGCCAGCAGCGCGGGACAGGTAGACACCGGGGAGCTGTTTTTT
>.|few|TRBV28|TRBJ1-6
CASTWGYNSPLHF
TGTGCCAGCACCTGGGGATATAATTCACCCCTCCACTTT
>.|.|TRBV6-2/TRBV6-3|TRBJ2-4
CASSYSDLGGKNIQYF
TGTGCCAGCAGTTACTCTGACCTTGGGGGCAAAAACATTCAGTACTTC
>.|once|TRBV12-3/TRBV12-4|TRBJ1-4
CASSLRGEKLFF
TGTGCCAGCAGCCTGAGGGGCGAAAAACTGTTTTTT
>TRBD2|.|TRBV27|TRBJ2-3
CASRSTGTSGSEWWTQYF
TGTGCCAGCAGATCTACCGGGACTAGCGGGTCCGAATGGTGGACGCAGTATTTT
>.|.|TRBV6-6|TRBJ1-2
CASSYQDGYTF
TGTGCCAGCAGTTACCAAGATGGCTACACCTTC
>.|.|TRBV10-3|TRBJ2-1
CAISAAGLFLNNEQFF
TGTGCCATCAGTGCTGCGGGGCTCTTTTTAAACAATGAGCAGTTCTTC
>.|.|TRBV4-2|TRBJ1-6
CASSQKNSSPLHF
TGTGCCAGCAGCCAAAAGAACTCTTCACCCCTCCACTTT
>TRBD1|once|TRBV7-2|TRBJ2-1
CASSLVWGQGTEQFF
TGTGCCAGCAGCTTAGTGTGGGGACAGGGCACCGAGCAGTTCTTC
>TRBD2|.|TRBV3-1/TRBV3-2|TRBJ2-7
CPSSHGLAGGDAGEQYF
TGTCCCAGCAGCCACGGCCTCGCGGGGGGGGACGCCGGCGAGCAGTACTTC
>.|.|TRBV18|TRBJ1-6
CASSPSYRANSPLHF
TGTGCCAGCTCACCAAGCTATCGGGCTAATTCACCCCTCCACTTT
>.|.|TRBV30|TRBJ1-6
CAWSGQLYNSPLHF
TGTGCCTGGAGTGGACAGCTATATAATTCACCCCTCCACTTT
>TRBD2|.|TRBV27|TRBJ2-7
CASSLVAGGRLRQYF
TGTGCCAGCAGTTTAGTGGCGGGAGGGCGTCTTAGGCAGTACTTC